What follows are 2 T cell receptor beta chains derived from one specimen sequenced in a study of blood T cells in healthy people across ages. The authors ran a second PCR of roughly 6 to 11 cycles using a sample-barcoded 5' primer and a J-beta primer mix. TCRdb ran MiXCR on the 5' RACE reads and lists one entry per CDR3 protein. The repertoire holds about 1 million distinct CDR3 sequences, with 35% to 50% as singletons. Sequencing used blood. The source is a woman aged 60-75 years in good health.

The genes are TRBV20-1 and TRBJ1-1, with D maybe TRBD1 (6 bases). Trimming pared 3 bases from V and 4 bases from J, leaving 15 bases between. Germline CDR1 reads DFQATT; CDR2 reads SNEGSKA (reference sequence). The CDR3 contains 14 residues. The CDR3 loop is CSARAGTIGTEAFF. Here the CDR3 DNA reads TGCAGTGCTAGGGCCGGGACAATAGGCACTGAAGCTTTCTTT.

Many counts were recorded for this clonotype. V and J are TRBV25-1 and TRBJ2-7; D unresolved. Germline CDR1 and CDR2: MGHDK and SYGVNS. The germline V and J ends were trimmed by 6 bases and 3 bases, with 9 bases remaining between them. This CDR3 region has 12 residues. For the CDR3, the DNA is TGTGCCAGCAGAGGTTTAAGCTACGAGCAGTACTTC. It is translated as CASRGLSYEQYF.